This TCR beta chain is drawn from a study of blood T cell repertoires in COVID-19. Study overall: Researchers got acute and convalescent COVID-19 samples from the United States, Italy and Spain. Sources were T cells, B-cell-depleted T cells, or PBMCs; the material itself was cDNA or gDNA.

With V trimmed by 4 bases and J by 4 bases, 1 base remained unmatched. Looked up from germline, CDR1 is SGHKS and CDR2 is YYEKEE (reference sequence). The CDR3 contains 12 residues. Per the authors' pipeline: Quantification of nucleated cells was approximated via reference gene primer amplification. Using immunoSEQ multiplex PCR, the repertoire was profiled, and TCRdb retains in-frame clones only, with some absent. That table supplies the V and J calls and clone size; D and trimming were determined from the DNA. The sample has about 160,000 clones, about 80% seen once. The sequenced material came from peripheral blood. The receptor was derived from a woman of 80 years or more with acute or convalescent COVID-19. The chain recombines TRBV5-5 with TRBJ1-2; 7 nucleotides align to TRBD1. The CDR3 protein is CASSRDSYGYTF. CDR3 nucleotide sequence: TGTGCCAGCAGCCGGGACAGCTATGGCTACACCTTC.